Listed below are T cell receptor beta chains from one sample, sequenced in a study of T cell responses to AZD1222 COVID-19 vaccine. This table comes from immunoSEQ multiplex PCR, and its TCRdb copy is limited to in-frame clones, with some not included. The table includes around 140,000 clones, more than 85% detected once. The sequences come from peripheral blood, collected on day 0 of AZD1222 vaccination. Source of these receptors: an adult in good health. Both conserved end residues are part of each CDR3. D genes are given only for firm matches. Size is omitted from some rows. Given values are once, few, many or a class for expanded clones.

D gene	J gene	clone size	CDR3 length	V gene	CDR3 DNA	CDR3 protein
-	TRBJ1-1	once	13	TRBV4-3	TGCGCCAGCAGCCAATCGCGGAACTACTGGGCTTTCTTT	CASSQSRNYWAFF
TRBD1	TRBJ1-1	-	14	TRBV5-1	TGCGCCAGCAGCTTTGGACAGGGGAGGACTGAAGCTTTCTTT	CASSFGQGRTEAFF
TRBD2	TRBJ2-2	-	16	TRBV6-1	TGTGCCAGCAGTGAGGGGACTAGCGTGAACACCGGGGAGCTGTTTTTT	CASSEGTSVNTGELFF
-	TRBJ2-3	-	16	TRBV5-1	TGCGCCAGCAGCTTGACCCCGGAGCCTAGCACAGATACGCAGTATTTT	CASSLTPEPSTDTQYF
-	TRBJ1-1	-	14	TRBV19	TGTGCCAGTAGTAACGGGGGTCTGAACACTGAAGCTTTCTTT	CASSNGGLNTEAFF
-	TRBJ1-5	-	15	TRBV7-9	TGTGCCAGCAGCCCCACCGGGCAGGGCGGGAGGCCCCAGCATTTT	CASSPTGQGGRPQHF
-	TRBJ2-3	-	13	TRBV7-9	TGTGCCAGCAGCCCTCCTTGGTCAGATACGCAGTATTTT	CASSPPWSDTQYF
-	TRBJ2-7	-	11	TRBV27	TGTGCCAGCAGGAGGGGGGCCGAGCAGTACTTC	CASRRGAEQYF
-	TRBJ2-7	-	15	TRBV5-5	TGTGCCAGCAGCTTGGCCCCGATTTTGCCCTACGAGCAGTACTTC	CASSLAPILPYEQYF
-	TRBJ2-7	-	16	TRBV21-1	TGTGCCAGCAGCAAAGACGGGTCCGGAAGGACCTACGAGCAGTACTTC	CASSKDGSGRTYEQYF
-	TRBJ2-3	-	18	TRBV4-2	TGTGCCAGCAGCCAATCTCCGCCCGTGTCGGATAGCACAGATACGCAGTATTTT	CASSQSPPVSDSTDTQYF
-	TRBJ2-1	-	17	TRBV24-1	TGTGCCACCAGTGATCCAGCAGGGCAGGGCCCCTACAATGAGCAGTTCTTC	CATSDPAGQGPYNEQFF
-	TRBJ2-6	-	14	TRBV28	TGTGCCAGCAGATGGTCCTCCGGGGCCAACGTCCTGACTTTC	CASRWSSGANVLTF
-	TRBJ1-2	-	13	TRBV27	TGTGCCAGCAGTCTAGTCGGGAACTATGGCTACACCTTC	CASSLVGNYGYTF
TRBD1	TRBJ1-1	-	15	TRBV11-1	TGTGCCAGCAGCCCGACAGGGAATTATAGGGCTGAAGCTTTCTTT	CASSPTGNYRAEAFF
TRBD1	TRBJ1-4	-	14	TRBV6-5	TGTGCCAGCAGTAGACAGGGGTCTAATGAAAAACTGTTTTTT	CASSRQGSNEKLFF
-	TRBJ1-6	-	15	TRBV18	TGTGCCAGCGGCCTAAAGCGAGGGGCAGACTCACCCCTCCACTTT	CASGLKRGADSPLHF
TRBD2	TRBJ2-2	-	15	TRBV7-8	TGTGCCAGCACGGAGCGCGGGGGGGCCTTCGGGGAGCTGTTTTTT	CASTERGGAFGELFF
TRBD2	TRBJ2-7	-	18	TRBV29-1	TGCAGCGTTGAAGCCCCAGGACTAGCGGGGGACCCCTCCTACGAGCAGTACTTC	CSVEAPGLAGDPSYEQYF
-	TRBJ2-1	-	13	TRBV6-1	TGTGCCAGCAGTGAATTGCAGTACAATGAGCAGTTCTTC	CASSELQYNEQFF
TRBD2	TRBJ2-7	-	17	TRBV4-3	TGCGCCAGCAGCCATGATTTAGGGGGACTAGAGTCCTACGAGCAGTACTTC	CASSHDLGGLESYEQYF
-	TRBJ1-6	-	16	TRBV25-1	TGTGCCAGCAGTGACCCCCGACAGGATTGGGATTCACCCCTCCACTTT	CASSDPRQDWDSPLHF
-	TRBJ2-4	once	15	TRBV3-1/TRBV3-2	TGTGCCAGCAGCCAAGATGCGAGGACAGAGAACATTCAGTACTTC	CASSQDARTENIQYF
-	TRBJ1-3	-	14	TRBV3-1/TRBV3-2	TGTGCCAGCAGCCCTACGGCTTCTGGAAACACCATATATTTT	CASSPTASGNTIYF
-	TRBJ2-7	-	13	TRBV11-3	TGTGCCAGCAGCTTAGGGCATTCCTACGAGCAGTACTTC	CASSLGHSYEQYF
TRBD1	TRBJ1-1	-	14	TRBV7-2	TGTGCCAGCAGCCTACACGACAGGGGGCGTAGGGCTTTCTTT	CASSLHDRGRRAFF
TRBD1	TRBJ1-2	-	18	TRBV6-2/TRBV6-3	TGTGCCAGCAGCGCCAGAGACGGGACAGACCTGCTAATTTATGGCTACACCTTC	CASSARDGTDLLIYGYTF
TRBD1	TRBJ1-5	-	15	TRBV27	TGTGCCAGCAGCAGCATCCGGGACAGGGATCAGCCCCAGCATTTT	CASSSIRDRDQPQHF
TRBD2	TRBJ2-3	-	23	TRBV19	TGTGCCAGTAGTATAGGCCAGGGGGCCAAGCGGCCTAGCGGGAGTCGGTTCACAGATACGCAGTATTTT	CASSIGQGAKRPSGSRFTDTQYF
TRBD1	TRBJ1-2	-	15	TRBV5-1	TGCGCCAGCAGCTTGGCGGGACAGGGGGCATATGGCTACACCTTC	CASSLAGQGAYGYTF
-	TRBJ2-7	-	11	TRBV7-9	TGTGCCAGCAGTAGCGGTAACGAGCAGTACTTC	CASSSGNEQYF
-	TRBJ1-2	-	15	TRBV5-6	TGTGCCAGCAGCCTTGACAGGCTTTCTAACTATGGCTACACCTTC	CASSLDRLSNYGYTF
-	TRBJ2-1	-	15	TRBV27	TGTGCCAGCAGTTTGGGTAGTAGCTCCTACAATGAGCAGTTCTTC	CASSLGSSSYNEQFF
-	TRBJ2-7	-	15	TRBV7-2	TGTGCCAGCAGCGCGGGACAGACCATCTCCTACGAGCAGTACTTC	CASSAGQTISYEQYF
-	TRBJ1-3	-	13	TRBV18	TGTGCCAGCTCACCAGGCAATGGAAACACCATATATTTT	CASSPGNGNTIYF
-	TRBJ1-1	-	13	TRBV7-2	TGTGCCAGCAGCTTATTGGGGGAAACTGAAGCTTTCTTT	CASSLLGETEAFF
-	TRBJ2-1	-	17	TRBV12-5	TGTGCTAGTGTTGAAGGGAACCCGGGGGACTCCTACAATGAGCAGTTCTTC	CASVEGNPGDSYNEQFF
TRBD2	TRBJ2-7	-	16	TRBV7-8	TGTGCCAGCAGCTCCCTTGCGAGCGGGACTAACTACGAGCAGTACTTC	CASSSLASGTNYEQYF
TRBD2	TRBJ2-7	once	14	TRBV14	TGTGCCAGCAGCCGGGGGACTAGCGGGCACGAGCAGTACTTC	CASSRGTSGHEQYF
TRBD1	TRBJ2-7	-	18	TRBV27	TGTGCCAGCAGTTTACTCCCCGGGACAGGGGGCCTCCTCTACGAGCAGTACTTC	CASSLLPGTGGLLYEQYF
-	TRBJ2-1	-	16	TRBV9	TGTGCCAGCAGCGCCCGGGACAAGACCTTTTACAATGAGCAGTTCTTC	CASSARDKTFYNEQFF
-	TRBJ2-3	-	15	TRBV19	TGTGCCAGTAGTATAGGGGCCCAGATCACAGATACGCAGTATTTT	CASSIGAQITDTQYF